This TCR beta chain came from a study of identical twins. This clonotype was observed at least ten times. MiXCR, run by TCRdb on the 5' RACE reads, gives a single entry per CDR3 protein. Here the sample spans approximately 700,000 distinct CDR3 sequences, roughly 18% being singletons. This CDR3 has 12 amino acids. Trimming pared 6 bases from V and 5 bases from J, leaving 10 bases between. This same sample was also taken into another study, of T cells expressing NK-cell markers.

The chain combines TRBV12-3 or TRBV12-4 with TRBJ2-5; D gene unclear. The TCR originated in a woman aged 18 to 35 in good health. The specimen was PBMCs. The CDR3 spells CASSFQLETQYF. The CDR3 DNA reads as TGTGCCAGCAGCTTTCAGTTGGAGACCCAGTACTTC.